This T cell receptor beta chain emerged from a study of regulatory T cells in long-lasting Graves disease. Study-level background: Graves' patients (newly diagnosed) had been on antithyroid drugs under 3 months. Study results and caveats: Exclusively peripheral blood, rather than thyroid tissue, was studied.

The V gene's germline CDR1 is MNHGY and CDR2 SVAAGI. V was trimmed by 2 bases and J by 3 bases, leaving 9 bases between them. The CDR3 extends over 14 amino acids. For TCR beta, libraries came from iRepertoire HTBI primers and Arm-PCR of CDR3 regions. In TCRdb, the multiplex PCR reads were re-called with MiXCR into one record per CDR3 protein. The sample yields 510,000 or so distinct CDR3 sequences, 12% seen once. This clonotype was picked up a small number of times. Its antigen is still unknown. Time point denoted: newly diagnosed GD, antithyroid drugs for less than 3 months. Preparation of the TCR library used RNA extracted from PBMCs. In addition, the sample was reused for a study of T cells in Graves' hyperthyroidism and ophthalmopathy. That work states: HTBI primers were employed in a first-round RT-PCR of the TCR CDR3.

This TCR came from a woman aged 25 to 45 with Graves disease. V and J are TRBV6-9 and TRBJ2-3; a possible D gene is TRBD2 (5 bases). The sequencing here drew on peripheral blood mononuclear cells (PBMCs), taken at new diagnosis, from a patient treated with antithyroid drugs. The CDR3 protein is CASSYGADTDTQYF. CDR3 bases: TGTGCCAGCAGTTATGGAGCGGATACAGATACGCAGTATTTT.